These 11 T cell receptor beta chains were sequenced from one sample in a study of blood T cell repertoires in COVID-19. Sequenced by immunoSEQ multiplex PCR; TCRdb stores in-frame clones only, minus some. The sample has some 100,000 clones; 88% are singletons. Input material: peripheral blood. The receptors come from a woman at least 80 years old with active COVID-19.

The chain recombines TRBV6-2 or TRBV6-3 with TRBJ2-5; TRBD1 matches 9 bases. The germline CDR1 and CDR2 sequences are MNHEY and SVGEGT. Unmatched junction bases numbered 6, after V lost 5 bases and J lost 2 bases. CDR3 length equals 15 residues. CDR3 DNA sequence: TGTGCCAGCAGTGCGGGACAGGGAGCACAAGAGACCCAGTACTTC. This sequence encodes CASSAGQGAQETQYF.

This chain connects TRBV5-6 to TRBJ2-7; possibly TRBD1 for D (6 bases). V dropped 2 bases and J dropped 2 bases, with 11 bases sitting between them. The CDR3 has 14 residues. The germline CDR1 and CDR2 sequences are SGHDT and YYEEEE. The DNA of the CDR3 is TGTGCCAGCAGCTTTGGGGACACAACCTACGAGCAGTACTTC. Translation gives CASSFGDTTYEQYF.

The CDR3 DNA follows: TGTGCCAGCAGTTTCCCTGACCCGACAGGCAAGCTTAGCAATCAGCCCCAGCATTTT. It codes for CASSFPDPTGKLSNQPQHF. V usage is TRBV27 and J usage is TRBJ1-5; a weak D match, TRBD1 (6 bases). Trimming removed 3 bases at V and 0 bases at J, with 21 bases between. Germline V lookup: CDR1 MNHEY, CDR2 SMNVEV (reference sequence). This CDR3 is 19 amino acids long.

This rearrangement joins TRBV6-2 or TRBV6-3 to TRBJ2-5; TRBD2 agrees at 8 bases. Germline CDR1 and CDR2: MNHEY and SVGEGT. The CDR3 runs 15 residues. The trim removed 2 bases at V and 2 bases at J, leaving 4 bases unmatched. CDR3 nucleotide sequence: TGTGCCAGCAGTTACCTAGCGGGTGTACAAGAGACCCAGTACTTC. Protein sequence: CASSYLAGVQETQYF.

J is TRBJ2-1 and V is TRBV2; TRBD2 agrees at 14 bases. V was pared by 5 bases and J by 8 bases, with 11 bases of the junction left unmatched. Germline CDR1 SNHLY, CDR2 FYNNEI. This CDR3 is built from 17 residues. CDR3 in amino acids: CASSPPYGTSGSDEQFF. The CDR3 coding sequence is TGTGCCAGCAGTCCACCTTACGGGACTAGCGGGAGTGATGAGCAGTTCTTC. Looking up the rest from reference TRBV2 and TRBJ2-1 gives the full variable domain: EPEVTQTPSHQVTQMGQEVILRCVPISNHLYFYWYRQILGQKVEFLVSFYNNEISEKSEIFDDQFSVERPDGSNFTLKIRSTKLEDSAMYFCASSPPYGTSGSDEQFFGPGTRLTVL.

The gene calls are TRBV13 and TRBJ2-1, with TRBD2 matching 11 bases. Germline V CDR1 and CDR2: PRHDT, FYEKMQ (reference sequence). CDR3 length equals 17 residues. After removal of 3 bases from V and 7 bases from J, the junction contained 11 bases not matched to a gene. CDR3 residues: CASSFLAGGTFRNEQFF. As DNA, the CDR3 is TGTGCCAGCAGCTTCCTAGCGGGAGGTACATTTCGGAATGAGCAGTTCTTC.

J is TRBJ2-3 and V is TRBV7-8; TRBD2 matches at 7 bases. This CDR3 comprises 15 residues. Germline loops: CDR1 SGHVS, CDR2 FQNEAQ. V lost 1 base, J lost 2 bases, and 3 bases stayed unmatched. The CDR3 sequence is CASSLGRGNTDTQYF. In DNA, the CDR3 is TGTGCCAGCAGCTTAGGGCGGGGGAACACAGATACGCAGTATTTT.

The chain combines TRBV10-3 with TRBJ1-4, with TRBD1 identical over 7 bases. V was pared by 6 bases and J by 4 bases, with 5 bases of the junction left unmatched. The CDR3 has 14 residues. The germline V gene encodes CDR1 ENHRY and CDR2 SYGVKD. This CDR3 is CAIRGTALNEKLFF. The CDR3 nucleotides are TGTGCCATCAGAGGGACAGCCCTTAATGAAAAACTGTTTTTT.

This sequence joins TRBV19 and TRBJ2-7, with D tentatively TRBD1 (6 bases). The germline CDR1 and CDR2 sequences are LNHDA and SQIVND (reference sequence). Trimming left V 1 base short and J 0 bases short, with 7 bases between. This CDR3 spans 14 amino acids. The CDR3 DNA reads TGTGCCAGTAGTATAGGGACAGCCTCCTACGAGCAGTACTTC. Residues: CASSIGTASYEQYF.

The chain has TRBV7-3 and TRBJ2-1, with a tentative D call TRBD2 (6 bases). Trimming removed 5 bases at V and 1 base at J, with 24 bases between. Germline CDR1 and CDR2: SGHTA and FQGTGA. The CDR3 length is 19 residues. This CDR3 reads CASSVRAGGVKGSYNEQFF. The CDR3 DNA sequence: TGTGCCAGCAGCGTCCGGGCCGGCGGGGTAAAGGGTTCCTACAATGAGCAGTTCTTC.

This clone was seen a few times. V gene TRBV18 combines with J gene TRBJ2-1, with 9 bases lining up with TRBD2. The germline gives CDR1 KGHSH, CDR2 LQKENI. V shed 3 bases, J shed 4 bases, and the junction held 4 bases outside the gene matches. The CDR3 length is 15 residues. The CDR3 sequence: CASSPATSGYNEQFF. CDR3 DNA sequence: TGTGCCAGCTCACCGGCGACTAGCGGTTACAATGAGCAGTTCTTC.